One and the same sample provided the 12 T cell receptor beta chains below, sequenced in a study of T cells in Graves' hyperthyroidism and ophthalmopathy. RNA transcripts gave rise to amplified TCR beta CDR3 regions. The study used the HTBI primer set for a first-round RT-PCR of the TCR CDR3. TCRdb reprocessed the multiplex PCR reads with MiXCR, giving one entry per CDR3 protein. Of 700,000 or so distinct CDR3 sequences in the sample, approximately 16% were seen once. Source material: blood. The receptors here all came from a man aged 18 to 29 with Graves' hyperthyroidism.

This clonotype was seen ten or more times. The rearrangement links TRBV7-9 to TRBJ2-2, with D possibly matching TRBD2 (6 bases). From germline, CDR1 is SEHNR and CDR2 FQNEAQ (reference sequence). V lost 5 bases, J lost 0 bases, and 10 bases lay in between. The CDR3 consists of 15 residues. CDR3 sequence: CASSPGGANTGELFF. Here the CDR3 DNA reads TGTGCCAGCAGCCCCGGAGGGGCGAACACCGGGGAGCTGTTTTTT. Full variable domain (missing parts from reference TRBV7-9 and TRBJ2-2): DTGVSQNPRHKITKRGQNVTFRCDPISEHNRLYWYRQTLGQGPEFLTYFQNEAQLEKSRLLSDRFSAERPKGSFSTLEIQRTEQGDSAMYLCASSPGGANTGELFFGEGSRLTVL.

This chain links TRBV7-9 with TRBJ2-3; 11 bases fit TRBD2. The V and J ends lost 5 bases and 3 bases, in that order; junction bases with no gene match: 7. This CDR3 comprises 16 residues. Germline-derived CDR1 and CDR2 are SEHNR and FQNEAQ (reference sequence). CDR3 region: CASSPSGRPLTDTQYF. As DNA, the CDR3 is TGTGCCAGCAGCCCTAGCGGGAGGCCCCTAACAGATACGCAGTATTTT. The whole variable domain, remainder taken from reference TRBV7-9 and TRBJ2-3, is DTGVSQNPRHKITKRGQNVTFRCDPISEHNRLYWYRQTLGQGPEFLTYFQNEAQLEKSRLLSDRFSAERPKGSFSTLEIQRTEQGDSAMYLCASSPSGRPLTDTQYFGPGTRLTVL.

This clonotype appeared many times. The J gene is TRBJ2-1, the V gene TRBV10-3, with 12 bases that match TRBD2. The CDR3 has 17 residues. Germline V gives CDR1 ENHRY, CDR2 SYGVKD. Trimming at V came to 4 bases and at J to 6 bases, leaving 10 bases not matched to a gene. The CDR3 nucleotides read TGTGCCATCAGTGGAGCGCCGACTAGCGGGAGCGGCAATGAGCAGTTCTTC. Translation: CAISGAPTSGSGNEQFF.

In this sample, this clonotype turned up many times. The chain couples TRBV10-3 to TRBJ2-1; the match to TRBD2 covers 8 bases. Germline V gene sequence: CDR1 ENHRY, CDR2 SYGVKD. V was clipped by 6 bases and J by 5 bases; unmatched bases: 6. The CDR3 runs to 14 residues. In nucleotides, the CDR3 is TGTGCCATCAGAACGGGACTAGGGAACAATGAGCAGTTCTTC. Amino acid sequence: CAIRTGLGNNEQFF.

This clonotype turned up a few times. V gene TRBV5-1 combines with J gene TRBJ2-7, with TRBD1 matching over 8 bases. Germline V lookup: CDR1 SGHRS, CDR2 YFSETQ. There are 17 residues in the CDR3. With 0 bases clipped from V and 2 bases from J, the junction kept 10 bases outside the gene matches. The CDR3 DNA is TGCGCCAGCAGCTTGGGTACCTTAAGGACAGGGCCCTACGAGCAGTACTTC. This encodes CASSLGTLRTGPYEQYF.

The rearrangement links TRBV6-1 to TRBJ2-5; a possible D gene is TRBD2 (6 bases). Germline V gene sequence: CDR1 MNHNS, CDR2 SASEGT. The CDR3 extends over 12 amino acids. The ends were cut back, 2 bases at V and 10 bases at J, with 11 bases in the middle. This chain's CDR3 is CASSELRGGQYF. As DNA, the CDR3 is TGTGCCAGCAGTGAATTGAGGGGAGGCCAGTACTTC.

At least ten counts were recorded for this clonotype. The chain is built from TRBV28 and TRBJ1-1, with D unresolved. The germline CDR1 and CDR2 sequences are MDHEN and SYDVKM. The length of the CDR3 is 14 residues. Deletions cut 5 bases from V and 5 bases from J, with 15 bases between. The CDR3 is CASSIGSKGTEAFF. In nucleotides, the CDR3 is TGTGCCAGCAGTATAGGCAGCAAGGGAACTGAAGCTTTCTTT. The full variable domain, rest sourced from reference TRBV28 and TRBJ1-1, is DVKVTQSSRYLVKRTGEKVFLECVQDMDHENMFWYRQDPGLGLRLIYFSYDVKMKEKGDIPEGYSVSREKKERFSLILESASTNQTSMYLCASSIGSKGTEAFFGQGTRLTVV.

This chain's CDR3 is CASSSIGAGDESGYTF. The CDR3 DNA reads TGTGCCAGCAGTTCGATTGGAGCAGGGGATGAGTCTGGCTACACCTTC. This chain links TRBV6-5 with TRBJ1-2; weak D call: TRBD1 (6 bases). The germline V gene has CDR1 MNHEY and CDR2 SVGAGI. The CDR3 runs to 16 residues. Deletions cut 4 bases from V and 7 bases from J, with 22 bases between.

V gene TRBV7-3 combines with J gene TRBJ1-1; D is ambiguous. Trimming cost V 5 bases and J 5 bases, with 12 bases left between them. This CDR3 has 13 residues. CDR1 is SGHTA, CDR2 FQGTGA, per germline. Written as DNA, the CDR3 is TGTGCCAGCAGCCCGGGAGGGAAGACTGAAGCTTTCTTT. This codes for CASSPGGKTEAFF.

The chain recombines TRBV20-1 with TRBJ2-1, with TRBD2 as a possible D gene (6 bases). The CDR3 consists of 14 residues. Germline CDR1 reads DFQATT; CDR2 reads SNEGSKA (reference sequence). V gave up 4 bases and J gave up 5 bases, with 15 bases separating them. CDR3 nucleotides: TGCAGTGCTATTACCGGCGGGATTCACAATGAGCAGTTCTTC. As protein: CSAITGGIHNEQFF.

A note on this clonotype: A read error may account for a junction end that differs from germline. The chain joins TRBV10-3 to TRBJ2-1, with 12 bases that match TRBD2. Germline V gene data show CDR1 as ENHRY and CDR2 as SYGVKD. This CDR3 is 19 amino acids long. Here the CDR3 reads CAIGESASGRAASYNEQFF. The CDR3 nucleotides read TGTGCCATCGGTGAGTCCGCTAGCGGGAGGGCAGCTTCCTACAATGAGCAGTTCTTC.

CDR3 bases: TGTGCCAGCAGTGGGGGGCCCGAAGGGGGGGAGACCCAGTACTTC. Translated: CASSGGPEGGETQYF. The V gene is TRBV2, the J gene TRBJ2-5; D is tentatively TRBD1 or TRBD2 (6 bases each). Germline lookup yields CDR1 SNHLY and CDR2 FYNNEI. Trimming shortened V by 4 bases and J by 5 bases, and 17 bases separated the two germline ends. The CDR3 has 15 amino acids.